A selection of T cell receptor beta chains follows, all from one sample in a study of blood T cell repertoires in COVID-19. Assay: immunoSEQ multiplex PCR; the TCRdb copy retains only in-frame clones and omits some. The table records around 130,000 clones, about four fifths of them present only once. Sequenced input: peripheral blood. Receptors originate from a woman aged 25 to 39 who had recovered from COVID-19. CDR3s include the opening cysteine and the closing phenylalanine or tryptophan. D genes are given only for firm matches. The size of a clone is reported for some rows only, either as once, few or many, or as a class for expanded clones.

clone_size j_call v_call d_call cdr3_aa cdr3_nt
once TRBJ2-7 TRBV7-9 TRBD1 CASSLESSVGQGALYEQYF TGTGCCAGCAGCTTAGAGTCATCGGTTGGGCAGGGGGCTCTTTACGAGCAGTACTTC
NA TRBJ1-5 TRBV29-1 TRBD1 CSVGPGTAFLYSNQPQHF TGCAGCGTTGGACCGGGGACAGCCTTTCTTTATAGCAATCAGCCCCAGCATTTT
NA TRBJ2-1 TRBV9 NA CASSVLAETYNEQFF TGTGCCAGCAGCGTACTGGCGGAGACGTACAATGAGCAGTTCTTC
NA TRBJ1-3 TRBV15 NA CATSTSNDRYSGNTIYF TGTGCCACCAGCACTTCAAACGACAGATACTCTGGAAACACCATATATTTT
NA TRBJ2-1 TRBV27 TRBD2 CASFREAGSYNEQFF TGTGCCAGCTTTCGGGAGGCCGGCTCCTACAATGAGCAGTTCTTC
NA TRBJ2-1 TRBV24-1 TRBD2 CATAAGDNEQFF TGTGCCACCGCCGCGGGGGACAATGAGCAGTTCTTC
NA TRBJ2-1 TRBV10-3 TRBD2 CAISGTGGINEQFF TGTGCCATCAGTGGAACGGGAGGGATCAATGAGCAGTTCTTC
NA TRBJ2-2 TRBV5-4 NA CASTLAGELFF TGTGCCAGCACCTTAGCGGGGGAGCTGTTTTTT
few TRBJ2-1 TRBV6-4 TRBD1 CASSDSQGGYNEQFF TGTGCCAGCAGTGACTCACAGGGGGGTTACAATGAGCAGTTCTTC
few TRBJ2-7 TRBV18 TRBD1 CASSPRTGGYEQYF TGTGCCAGCTCACCGCGGACAGGGGGCTACGAGCAGTACTTC
NA TRBJ2-2 TRBV5-1 TRBD2 CASSLEIAGNTGELFF TGCGCCAGCAGCTTGGAAATAGCGGGGAACACCGGGGAGCTGTTTTTT
NA TRBJ2-5 TRBV7-3 TRBD1 CASSVDRGETQYF TGTGCCAGCAGCGTAGACAGGGGAGAGACCCAGTACTTC
NA TRBJ2-3 TRBV5-1 NA CASSPVSGTDTQYF TGCGCCAGCAGCCCCGTGTCAGGGACAGATACGCAGTATTTT
NA TRBJ1-1 TRBV3-1/TRBV3-2 NA CASSQGSGLAFF TGTGCCAGCAGCCAAGGGTCAGGGTTAGCTTTCTTT
few TRBJ1-5 TRBV19 NA CASSMGLLRGNQPQHF TGTGCCAGTAGTATGGGACTCCTCAGGGGCAATCAGCCCCAGCATTTT
NA TRBJ1-5 TRBV7-2 NA CASSLRQDQPQHF TGTGCCAGCAGCTTAAGGCAGGATCAGCCCCAGCATTTT
many TRBJ2-1 TRBV7-8 TRBD2 CASSSPGTSGNEQFF TGTGCCAGCAGCTCTCCCGGGACTAGCGGAAATGAGCAGTTCTTC
NA TRBJ1-2 TRBV27 TRBD1 CASRGTGVFYGYTF TGTGCCAGCAGGGGGACAGGGGTCTTCTATGGCTACACCTTC
once TRBJ2-7 TRBV19 NA CASSMEGLADEQYF TGTGCCAGTAGTATGGAGGGTCTCGCGGACGAGCAGTACTTC
NA TRBJ2-3 TRBV3-1/TRBV3-2 TRBD2 CASSPTSGSTDTQYF TGTGCCAGCAGCCCGACTAGCGGATCCACAGATACGCAGTATTTT
NA TRBJ1-1 TRBV11-2 NA CASSSRQGGDTEAFF TGTGCCAGCAGCTCAAGGCAGGGAGGGGACACTGAAGCTTTCTTT
few TRBJ1-1 TRBV6-5 NA CASSYRERNTEAFF TGTGCCAGCAGTTACAGGGAGAGGAACACTGAAGCTTTCTTT
NA TRBJ2-3 TRBV11-3 NA CASSLGGTASRGGDTQYF TGTGCCAGCAGCTTAGGGGGGACCGCTAGCCGAGGGGGAGATACGCAGTATTTT
NA TRBJ2-1 TRBV9 TRBD1 CASSSTGRGNYYNEQFF TGTGCCAGCAGCTCCACGGGCAGGGGGAACTACTACAATGAGCAGTTCTTC
NA TRBJ2-1 TRBV5-1 TRBD1 CASSRDRGRREQFF TGCGCCAGCAGCCGGGACAGGGGCCGCCGGGAGCAGTTCTTC
NA TRBJ2-7 TRBV27 NA CASSLSSGPSYEQYF TGTGCCAGCAGTTTATCATCTGGGCCCTCCTACGAGCAGTACTTC
NA TRBJ2-3 TRBV7-3 NA CASSRVGGQTDTQYF TGTGCCAGCAGTCGGGTCGGAGGGCAGACAGATACGCAGTATTTT
few TRBJ1-2 TRBV6-1 NA CASSEKGFIGFDRPYGYTF TGTGCCAGCAGTGAAAAGGGGTTTATAGGGTTCGACAGACCCTATGGCTACACCTTC
NA TRBJ1-6 TRBV23-1 NA CASSHSAGQTYNSPLHF TGCGCCAGCAGTCACAGCGCCGGACAGACTTATAATTCACCCCTCCACTTT